A selection of T cell receptor beta chains follows, all from one sample in a study of cytomegalovirus exposure and HLA in healthy donors. Profiled with immunoSEQ multiplex PCR; TCRdb holds only in-frame clones, not every one. The sample lists 93,000 or so clones, about four fifths occurring once. Sequencing was done on a sample of PBMCs. All receptors derive from a woman under 30 in good health and CMV-seropositive. Both conserved end residues are part of each CDR3. Fields, in order: CDR3 DNA, CDR3 protein, clone size, V gene, J gene, D gene. The D gene is left open where the match is weak. Clone size is given for some rows only: seen once, a few or many times, or a class if the clone is expanded.

TGTGCCAGCAGCCAGAGAAATACAGGGCCCGGGACGGGGGAGACCCAGTACTTC	CASSQRNTGPGTGETQYF	.	TRBV7-9	TRBJ2-5	.
TGTGCCAGCAGTTACGTTAGCGGGGGGGCCACAGATACGCAGTATTTT	CASSYVSGGATDTQYF	once	TRBV27	TRBJ2-3	TRBD2
TGCGCCAGCAGCTTGGGAGGCCTAGCGGATAGAGTTGGTATTTGGGCAGATACGCAGTATTTT	CASSLGGLADRVGIWADTQYF	.	TRBV5-1	TRBJ2-3	TRBD2
TGTGCCAGCAGTCCGTCCGGGACAGGGGGCCACGAGCAGTACTTC	CASSPSGTGGHEQYF	.	TRBV28	TRBJ2-7	TRBD1
TGTGCCAGCAGCTTAGGGCCGACAGGGAACGAGCAGTACTTC	CASSLGPTGNEQYF	.	TRBV7-9	TRBJ2-7	TRBD1
TGTGCCAGCAGTGAAGGGACAGGGGCTCCCAATCAGCCCCAGCATTTT	CASSEGTGAPNQPQHF	.	TRBV2	TRBJ1-5	TRBD1
TGTGCCAGCAGTTACTCGAGTTGGCAGGGGAATTCACCCCTCCACTTT	CASSYSSWQGNSPLHF	.	TRBV6-6	TRBJ1-6	.
TGTGCCAGCAGCTTTCAGTCGTACAATGAGCAGTTCTTC	CASSFQSYNEQFF	.	TRBV7-6	TRBJ2-1	.
TGTGCCAGCCAGATCGGAGTACGGGAGACCCAGTACTTC	CASQIGVRETQYF	.	TRBV2	TRBJ2-5	.
TGTGCCAGCAGTTCCGGGGCGGGATACAACACTGAAGCTTTCTTT	CASSSGAGYNTEAFF	.	TRBV28	TRBJ1-1	.
TGCGCCAGCAGCCAAGGACAAGCTAGCGGGAGTGGCGTTGAGCAGTTCTTC	CASSQGQASGSGVEQFF	.	TRBV4-1	TRBJ2-1	TRBD2
TGTGCCAGCAGCTTGGGCCCTTTCGGTTACAATGAGCAGTTCTTC	CASSLGPFGYNEQFF	.	TRBV7-2	TRBJ2-1	.
TGTGCCACCAGCAGAGATCGGTCAGGCAAGCAGTATTTT	CATSRDRSGKQYF	.	TRBV15	TRBJ2-3	.
TGTGCCACCAGCACGCGGTGGGAGGCCACTGAAGCTTTCTTT	CATSTRWEATEAFF	few	TRBV15	TRBJ1-1	.
TGTGCCAGCAGCCCGACAGGGGCGGGAAACACCATATATTTT	CASSPTGAGNTIYF	.	TRBV11-2	TRBJ1-3	TRBD1
TGTGCCAGCAGTTACGGGGAGTTCTCTGGCTACACCTTC	CASSYGEFSGYTF	.	TRBV7-3	TRBJ1-2	.
TGTGCCAGCAGCTTAGACGAGTATAGCAATCAGCCCCAGCATTTT	CASSLDEYSNQPQHF	.	TRBV7-8	TRBJ1-5	.
TGTGCCAGCAGCTACCAGGGGGCAGGGGGCTACACCTTC	CASSYQGAGGYTF	.	TRBV7-6	TRBJ1-2	TRBD1
TGTGCCAGCAGTGCGGACAGGTCTGTCTCCTACGAGCAGTACTTC	CASSADRSVSYEQYF	.	TRBV6-1	TRBJ2-7	TRBD1
TGTGCCAGCAGCTTTGAATTGGGGACTACCACCGGGGAGCTGTTTTTT	CASSFELGTTTGELFF	.	TRBV7-9	TRBJ2-2	TRBD2
TGTGCCAGCAGCCTCAGATCCCCGGGACTAGGGATAGAGGAGCAGTACTTC	CASSLRSPGLGIEEQYF	.	TRBV7-6	TRBJ2-7	TRBD2
TGTGCCAGCAGTCGAACTAGCGGGAGTCGGGATGAGCAGTTCTTC	CASSRTSGSRDEQFF	few	TRBV6-5	TRBJ2-1	TRBD2
TGTGCCAGCAGGCAACCGACAGGGGTAGCCGAAGCTTTCTTT	CASRQPTGVAEAFF	.	TRBV7-9	TRBJ1-1	TRBD1
TGCGCCAGCAGTTCGACAGGGGGTTCCTACAATGAGCAGTTCTTC	CASSSTGGSYNEQFF	.	TRBV5-1	TRBJ2-1	TRBD1
TGCAGCGGTATCCGGGCCGAGGGAACTGAAGCTTTCTTT	CSGIRAEGTEAFF	.	TRBV29-1	TRBJ1-1	.
TGTGCCAGCAGCCCTGGGACATCCAACACAGATACGCAGTATTTT	CASSPGTSNTDTQYF	few	TRBV7-3	TRBJ2-3	.
TGTGCCAGCAGTAAGCTTCGACTAGCCGCCTACGAGCAGTACTTC	CASSKLRLAAYEQYF	.	TRBV28	TRBJ2-7	TRBD2
TGTGCCAGTAGGAACACAGGGGGCGCGTACGAGCAGTACTTC	CASRNTGGAYEQYF	.	TRBV19	TRBJ2-7	TRBD1
TGTGCCAGCAGCACCCCGACAGGGTGGTCTTACGAGCAGTACTTC	CASSTPTGWSYEQYF	.	TRBV28	TRBJ2-7	TRBD1
TGTGCCAGTAGTATGGGATCAGGGGTGGGCTATAGCAATCAGCCCCAGCATTTT	CASSMGSGVGYSNQPQHF	.	TRBV19	TRBJ1-5	.
TGTGCCAGTAGTACCCAAGGGACAAGGACCTACAATGAGCAGTTCTTC	CASSTQGTRTYNEQFF	.	TRBV19	TRBJ2-1	.
TGTGCCAGCACCAAATTACCCCTTTCGCGGGACGCTTTCTTT	CASTKLPLSRDAFF	.	TRBV6-5	TRBJ1-1	.
TGCAGCGTTGGAAGGAGGGAGACCCAGTACTTC	CSVGRRETQYF	once	TRBV29-1	TRBJ2-5	.
TGTGCAAGTCGCTTAAGTTCCGAGGTAAGCTACGAGCAGTACTTC	CASRLSSEVSYEQYF	.	TRBV12-2	TRBJ2-7	.
TGTGCCAGCAGTTTCTCTGGCGGAAGCTCCTACGAGCAGTACTTC	CASSFSGGSSYEQYF	.	TRBV27	TRBJ2-7	.
TGTGCCAGCAGCTTGGTGGCAGGTGGCTCCTACGAGCAGTACTTC	CASSLVAGGSYEQYF	.	TRBV5-4	TRBJ2-7	.
TGTGCCGGAGCTAAGGACAGAGCGGGGGCCAACCCCTACGAGCAGTACTTC	CAGAKDRAGANPYEQYF	once	TRBV2	TRBJ2-7	TRBD2
TGTGCCAGCAGAGGAGAAGTTGAGCAGTTCTTC	CASRGEVEQFF	.	TRBV6-5	TRBJ2-1	.
TGTGCCAGCAGCCGAGTCGAATGGGATACGCAGTATTTT	CASSRVEWDTQYF	once	TRBV6-5	TRBJ2-3	.
TGTGCCTGGAGTCACAGTTGGAGGGGTGATGGCTACACCTTC	CAWSHSWRGDGYTF	once	TRBV30	TRBJ1-2	.
TGTGCCAGCAGCCGAAGAAACAGGGGCATTGATACGCAGTATTTT	CASSRRNRGIDTQYF	.	TRBV28	TRBJ2-3	TRBD1
TGTGCCATCAGTGCAGGTCCCGGGGAGCTGTTTTTT	CAISAGPGELFF	once	TRBV10-3	TRBJ2-2	.
TGCGCCAGCAGCCAAGTAGTTAGTTTGGAGACCCAGTACTTC	CASSQVVSLETQYF	.	TRBV4-1	TRBJ2-5	.
TGTGCCAGTAGTAAGCGTCGGACAGGGGTTTTTCGATACGCGAACACTGAAGCTTTCTTT	CASSKRRTGVFRYANTEAFF	.	TRBV19	TRBJ1-1	TRBD1
TGTGCCAGCAGCTTTACAGAGAACTATGGCTACACCTTC	CASSFTENYGYTF	.	TRBV11-2	TRBJ1-2	.
TGTGCCAGCAGCCTAGCGGCTTTCTCCTACAATGAGCAGTTCTTC	CASSLAAFSYNEQFF	.	TRBV7-3	TRBJ2-1	TRBD2
TGCAGCGTGCATGGGATTGGACTATCTAACACTGAAGCTTTCTTT	CSVHGIGLSNTEAFF	.	TRBV29-1	TRBJ1-1	.